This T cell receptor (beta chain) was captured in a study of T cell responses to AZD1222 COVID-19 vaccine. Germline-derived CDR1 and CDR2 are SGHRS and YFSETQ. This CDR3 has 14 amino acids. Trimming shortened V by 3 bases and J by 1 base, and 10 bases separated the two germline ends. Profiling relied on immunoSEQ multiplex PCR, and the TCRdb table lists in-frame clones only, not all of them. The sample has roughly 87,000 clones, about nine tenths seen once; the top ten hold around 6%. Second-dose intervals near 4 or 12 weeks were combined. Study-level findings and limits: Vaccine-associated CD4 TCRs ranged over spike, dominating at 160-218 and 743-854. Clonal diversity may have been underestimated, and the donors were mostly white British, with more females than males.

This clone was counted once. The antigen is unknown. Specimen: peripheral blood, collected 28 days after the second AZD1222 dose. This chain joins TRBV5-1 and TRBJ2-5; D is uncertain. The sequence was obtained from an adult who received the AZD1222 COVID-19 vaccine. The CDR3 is CASSSEGSQETQYF. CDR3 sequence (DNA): TGCGCCAGCAGCTCTGAAGGGTCCCAAGAGACCCAGTACTTC.